The clone carrying this TCR beta chain was observed a single time. It may be a read error: a sequence one base away is much more abundant. These data originate in a study of read filtering for tumor transcriptome and immune sequencing. Molecular barcoded adaptors covering alpha/delta and beta/gamma chains were used on around 400 ng RNA. TCRdb redid the calling of the reads with MiXCR, one entry per CDR3 protein. The sample consists of tens of thousands of distinct CDR3 sequences, around 14% of them appearing once. Germline CDR1 and CDR2: SGHNT and YENEEA. This CDR3 spans 13 amino acids. Trimming removed 5 bases from V and 3 bases from J; junction bases left unmatched: 3.

The chain has TRBV11-3 and TRBJ2-7; TRBD2 matches 8 bases. The receptor was isolated from a donor at least 40 years old with multiple myeloma. Material: a population of CD138-negative cells sorted from bone marrow. The CDR3 loop is CASSRGTSYEQYF. Here the CDR3 DNA reads TGTGCCAGCAGCCGAGGGACTAGCTACGAGCAGTACTTC.